This TCR beta chain was recorded in a study of control samples from healthy donors and cancer patients. Repertoires were generated with immunoSEQ multiplex PCR, while TCRdb's copy carries only in-frame clones and drops some. Among under 100,000 clones, approximately 93% were seen once, and the ten largest hold about 1.5%. The junction had 12 bases not matched to a gene; V was cut back by 4 bases and J by 10 bases. This CDR3 comprises 14 residues. Looked up from germline, CDR1 is SGHRS and CDR2 is YFSETQ. Sequencing input: blood. The chain has TRBV5-1 and TRBJ1-2; 8 nucleotides match TRBD1. The sequence came from a woman in her twenties or thirties in good health. CDR3: CASSLTPGTGHYTF. For the CDR3, the DNA is TGCGCCAGCAGCCTCACCCCTGGGACAGGCCACTACACCTTC.